Listed here are 9 T cell receptor beta chains from one sample, sequenced in a study of blood T cell repertoires in COVID-19. Here immunoSEQ multiplex PCR was the method, and the copy in TCRdb shows in-frame clones only, minus some. The repertoire holds about 500,000 clones, with 75% to 90% as singletons. What was sequenced was PBMCs or T cells enriched from blood (not recorded which). The receptors derive from a woman aged 18-35 years who had recovered from COVID-19.

This clone has a handful of counts. This chain connects TRBV10-1 to TRBJ2-2; tentatively, D is TRBD1 (6 bases). Germline V gene sequence: CDR1 WNHNN, CDR2 SYGVQD (reference sequence). CDR3 length equals 15 residues. With 0 bases removed from V and 5 bases from J, the gap between germline ends came to 10 bases. CDR3 sequence reads: CASSESDTGTGELFF. DNA of the CDR3: TGCGCCAGCAGTGAGTCTGATACAGGGACCGGGGAGCTGTTTTTT.

The V and J genes are TRBV10-3 and TRBJ1-1; TRBD1 might be the D (6 bases). Germline-derived CDR1 and CDR2 are ENHRY and SYGVKD. V was clipped by 6 bases and J by 0 bases, with 14 bases between them. This CDR3 comprises 15 residues. DNA for the CDR3: TGTGCCATCAGAGCCGGACAGACCATGAACACTGAAGCTTTCTTT. Its translation: CAIRAGQTMNTEAFF.

The chain recombines TRBV5-1 with TRBJ2-2; the match to TRBD1 covers 7 bases. Germline loops: CDR1 SGHRS, CDR2 YFSETQ. V was clipped by 4 bases and J by 0 bases; unmatched bases: 3. The length of the CDR3 is 15 residues. The CDR3 sequence: CASSDDRANTGELFF. The CDR3 DNA reads TGCGCCAGCAGCGACGACAGGGCGAACACCGGGGAGCTGTTTTTT.

The V and J genes are TRBV10-3 and TRBJ2-3; D might be TRBD1 (6 bases). Germline CDR1 ENHRY, CDR2 SYGVKD. The V and J ends lost 7 bases and 3 bases respectively, with 20 bases between them. The CDR3 is 16 residues long. The CDR3 nucleotides are TGTGCCATCACCCGAACGGACAGAACAGTGACAGATACGCAGTATTTT. This encodes CAITRTDRTVTDTQYF.

The chain links TRBV5-1 to TRBJ1-2; TRBD1 aligns across 8 bases. There are 15 residues in the CDR3. Germline loops: CDR1 SGHRS, CDR2 YFSETQ. V dropped 6 bases and J dropped 4; count of bases not matched to a gene: 11. For the CDR3, the DNA is TGCGCCAGCATCGCACTGACAGGGGTCGGCTATGGCTACACCTTC. As protein: CASIALTGVGYGYTF.

This clone was picked up a small number of times. The V call is TRBV30, the J call TRBJ2-1; TRBD1 is a possible D gene (5 bases). The CDR3 runs 11 residues. Trimming shortened V by 3 bases and J by 8 bases, and 8 bases separated the two germline ends. Per germline, CDR1 GTSNPN and CDR2 SVGIG (reference sequence). In DNA form, the CDR3 reads TGTGCCTGGAGCCTAGGGGATGAGCAGTTCTTC. This translates into CAWSLGDEQFF. The whole variable domain, filled in from reference TRBV30 and TRBJ2-1, reads SQTIHQWPATLVQPVGSPLSLECTVEGTSNPNLYWYRQAAGRGLQLLFYSVGIGQISSEVPQNLSASRPQDRQFILSSKKLLLSDSGFYLCAWSLGDEQFFGPGTRLTVL.

This clone has just a few counts. This chain joins TRBV5-4 and TRBJ2-3; 7 bases fit TRBD1. This CDR3 region has 15 residues. The V segment lost 4 bases and the J segment 1 base; nucleotides outside the gene matches: 6. Looked up from germline, CDR1 is SGHNT and CDR2 is YYREEE (reference sequence). DNA for the CDR3: TGTGCCAGCAGCCCTGACAGGGTCGGCACAGATACGCAGTATTTT. Its protein product is CASSPDRVGTDTQYF.

V usage is TRBV11-2 and J usage is TRBJ1-4; D is ambiguous. In germline, CDR1 is SGHAT, CDR2 FQNNGV. This CDR3 has 14 amino acids. Deletions cut 5 bases from V and 0 bases from J, with 7 bases between. The CDR3 protein is CASSPYATNEKLFF. CDR3 DNA sequence: TGTGCCAGCAGCCCCTATGCAACTAATGAAAAACTGTTTTTT. The full variable domain, completed using reference TRBV11-2 and TRBJ1-4, is EAGVAQSPRYKIIEKRQSVAFWCNPISGHATLYWYQQILGQGPKLLIQFQNNGVVDDSQLPKDRFSAERLKGVDSTLKIQPAKLEDSAVYLCASSPYATNEKLFFGSGTQLSVL.

This chain uses TRBV7-2 with TRBJ2-3, with 8 bases that match TRBD2. The CDR3 sequence is 16 residues long. The ends lost 5 bases at V and 3 bases at J; junction bases unmatched: 10. Germline V gene sequence: CDR1 SGHTA, CDR2 FQGNSA. In nucleotides, the CDR3 is TGTGCCAGCAGCCCTTCTTCGACTAGCGTTACAGATACGCAGTATTTT. This codes for CASSPSSTSVTDTQYF.